A single sample gave rise to the 4 T cell receptor beta chains below, sequenced in a study of cytomegalovirus exposure and HLA in healthy donors. PCR used 60 Vbeta primers and 13 Jbeta primers. Some clones are missing from TCRdb's copy, which holds only in-frame ones; the method was immunoSEQ multiplex PCR. The sample includes some 130,000 clones, roughly four fifths of them seen just once. Sequencing input: PBMCs. The source is a male donor in good health and CMV-seropositive.

The V call is TRBV4-3, the J call TRBJ2-7; TRBD2 might be the D (6 bases). V lost 2 bases and J 3 bases, leaving 17 bases between the germline ends. Germline CDR1 reads LGHNA; CDR2 reads YSLEER. CDR3 length equals 16 residues. Here the CDR3 reads CASSQPHRESLYEQYF. For the CDR3, the DNA is TGCGCCAGCAGCCAACCTCATCGGGAGTCCCTCTACGAGCAGTACTTC.

The chain joins TRBV7-8 to TRBJ1-5, with TRBD1 matching over 8 bases. The CDR3 is made up of 16 amino acids. CDR1 SGHVS and CDR2 FQNEAQ come from the germline V gene. The ends lost 4 bases at V and 6 bases at J; junction bases unmatched: 11. The CDR3 region is CASSSNGQGAFQPQHF. The CDR3 region has the DNA TGTGCCAGCAGCTCCAATGGGCAGGGGGCTTTTCAGCCCCAGCATTTT.

V and J are TRBV30 and TRBJ2-2; a possible D gene is TRBD1 (5 bases). The V and J ends lost 3 bases and 5 bases respectively, with 13 bases between them. This CDR3 is built from 14 residues. From germline, CDR1 is GTSNPN and CDR2 SVGIG (reference sequence). The CDR3 spells CAWSLTVSTGELFF. The CDR3 nucleotides are TGTGCCTGGAGCTTGACAGTTTCGACCGGGGAGCTGTTTTTT. Based on the CDR3 plus reference TRBV30 and TRBJ2-2, the full variable domain is SQTIHQWPATLVQPVGSPLSLECTVEGTSNPNLYWYRQAAGRGLQLLFYSVGIGQISSEVPQNLSASRPQDRQFILSSKKLLLSDSGFYLCAWSLTVSTGELFFGEGSRLTVL.

The chain couples TRBV5-4 to TRBJ1-2; the D is unclear. This CDR3 is built from 12 residues. V gave up 4 bases and J gave up 7 bases, with 11 bases separating them. Looked up from germline, CDR1 is SGHNT and CDR2 is YYREEE (reference sequence). The CDR3 region is CASSLSTGGYTF. Here the CDR3 DNA reads TGTGCCAGCAGCCTAAGTACGGGTGGCTACACCTTC.